This T cell receptor (beta chain) is from a study of T cells expressing NK-cell markers. The CDR3 length is 16 residues. The germline V gene encodes CDR1 SGHRS and CDR2 YFSETQ. cDNA encoding TCR beta was synthesized via 5'RACE template switching incorporating UMIs. TCRdb reprocessed the 5' RACE reads; each CDR3 protein has one entry and no DNA is given. This listing includes 440,000 or so distinct CDR3 sequences. Sequenced sample: blood T cells: a sorted CD56 or NKG2C T cell subset, CD4+ or CD8+ T cells, or bulk PBMC T cells (not recorded which). This chain connects TRBV5-1 to TRBJ1-6; lacking DNA, the TRBD1 call made by TCRdb goes unchecked. This TCR was recovered from a woman aged 18-70 years in good health. CDR3 region: CASSLEVAGSNSPLHF.